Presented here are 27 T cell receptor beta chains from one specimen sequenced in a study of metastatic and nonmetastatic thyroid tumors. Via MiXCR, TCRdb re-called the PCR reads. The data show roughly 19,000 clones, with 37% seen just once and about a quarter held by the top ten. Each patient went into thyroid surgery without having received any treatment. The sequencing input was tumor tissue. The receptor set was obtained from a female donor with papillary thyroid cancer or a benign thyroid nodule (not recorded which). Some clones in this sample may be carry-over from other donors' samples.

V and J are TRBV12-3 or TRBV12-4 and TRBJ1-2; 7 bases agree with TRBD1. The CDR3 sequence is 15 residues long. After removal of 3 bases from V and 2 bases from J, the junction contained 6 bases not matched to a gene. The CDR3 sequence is CASSFTTTGNYGYTF. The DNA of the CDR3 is TGTGCCAGCAGTTTTACCACGACAGGGAACTATGGCTACACCTTC.

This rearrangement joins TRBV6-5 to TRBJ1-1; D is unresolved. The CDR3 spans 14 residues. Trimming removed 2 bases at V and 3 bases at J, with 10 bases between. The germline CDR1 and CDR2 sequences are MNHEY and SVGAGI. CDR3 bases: TGTGCCAGCAGTTACGCGGGGAAGGACACTGAAGCTTTCTTT. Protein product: CASSYAGKDTEAFF.

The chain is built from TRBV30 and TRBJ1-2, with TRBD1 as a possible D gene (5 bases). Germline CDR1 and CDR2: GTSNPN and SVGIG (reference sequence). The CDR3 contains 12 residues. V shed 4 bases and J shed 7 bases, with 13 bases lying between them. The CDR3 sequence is CAWTTDKGGYTF. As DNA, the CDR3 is TGTGCCTGGACAACGGACAAGGGTGGCTACACCTTC.

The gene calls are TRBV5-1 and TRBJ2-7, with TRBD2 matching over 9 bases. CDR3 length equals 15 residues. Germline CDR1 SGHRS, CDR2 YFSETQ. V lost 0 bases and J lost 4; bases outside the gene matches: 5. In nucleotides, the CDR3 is TGCGCCAGCAGCTTGGGGGGACTAGCCTTATACGAGCAGTACTTC. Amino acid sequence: CASSLGGLALYEQYF.

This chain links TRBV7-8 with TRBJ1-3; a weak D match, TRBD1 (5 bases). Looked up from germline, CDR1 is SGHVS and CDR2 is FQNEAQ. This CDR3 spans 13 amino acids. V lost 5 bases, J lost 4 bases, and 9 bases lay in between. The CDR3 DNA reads TGTGCCAGCAGCCGGGACTCGGGAAACACCATATATTTT. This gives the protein CASSRDSGNTIYF.

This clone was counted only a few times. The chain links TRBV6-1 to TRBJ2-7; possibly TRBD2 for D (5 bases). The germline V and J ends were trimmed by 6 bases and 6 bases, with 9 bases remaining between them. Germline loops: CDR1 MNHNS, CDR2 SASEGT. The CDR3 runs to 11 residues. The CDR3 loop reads CASSPRGEQYF. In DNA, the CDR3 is TGTGCCAGCAGCCCACGGGGCGAGCAGTACTTC.

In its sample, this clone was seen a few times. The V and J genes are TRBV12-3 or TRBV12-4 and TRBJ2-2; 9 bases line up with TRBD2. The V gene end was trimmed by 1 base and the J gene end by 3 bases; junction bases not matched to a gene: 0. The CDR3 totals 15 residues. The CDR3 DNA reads TGTGCCAGCAGTTTAGGACTAGCGGACACCGGGGAGCTGTTTTTT. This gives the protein CASSLGLADTGELFF.

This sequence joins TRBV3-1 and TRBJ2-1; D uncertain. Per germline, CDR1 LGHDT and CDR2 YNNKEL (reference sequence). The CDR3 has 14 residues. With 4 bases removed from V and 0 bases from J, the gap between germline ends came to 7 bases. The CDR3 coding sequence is TGTGCCAGCAGCCGACGGAGCTCCTACAATGAGCAGTTCTTC. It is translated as CASSRRSSYNEQFF.

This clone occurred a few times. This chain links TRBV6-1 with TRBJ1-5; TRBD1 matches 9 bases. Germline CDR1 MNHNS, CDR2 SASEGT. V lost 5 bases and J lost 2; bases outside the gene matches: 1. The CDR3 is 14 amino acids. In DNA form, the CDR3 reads TGTGCCAGCAGTCGGACAGGGGGCAATCAGCCCCAGCATTTT. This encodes CASSRTGGNQPQHF.

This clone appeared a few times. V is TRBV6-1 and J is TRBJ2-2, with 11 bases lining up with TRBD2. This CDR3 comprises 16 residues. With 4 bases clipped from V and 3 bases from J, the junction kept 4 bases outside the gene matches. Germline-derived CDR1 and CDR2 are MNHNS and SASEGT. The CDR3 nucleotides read TGTGCCAGCAGTGTGGTAGCGGGAGGGTACACCGGGGAGCTGTTTTTT. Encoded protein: CASSVVAGGYTGELFF.

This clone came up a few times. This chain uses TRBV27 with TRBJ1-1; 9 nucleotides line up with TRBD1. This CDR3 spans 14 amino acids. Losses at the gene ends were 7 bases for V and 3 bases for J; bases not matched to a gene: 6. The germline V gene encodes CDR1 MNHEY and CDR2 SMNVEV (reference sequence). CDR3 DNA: TGTGCCAGCACACTGACAGGGGGAGACACTGAAGCTTTCTTT. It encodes CASTLTGGDTEAFF.

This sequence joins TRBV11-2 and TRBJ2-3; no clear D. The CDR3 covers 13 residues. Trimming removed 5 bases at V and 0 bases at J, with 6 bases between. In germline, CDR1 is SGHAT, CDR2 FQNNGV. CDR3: CASSDGSTDTQYF. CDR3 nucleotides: TGTGCCAGCAGCGATGGGAGCACAGATACGCAGTATTTT.

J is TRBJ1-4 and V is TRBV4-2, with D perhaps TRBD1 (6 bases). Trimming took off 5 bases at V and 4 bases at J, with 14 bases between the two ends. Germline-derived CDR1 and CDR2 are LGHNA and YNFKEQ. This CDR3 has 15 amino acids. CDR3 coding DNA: TGTGCCAGCAGCTTCGAGGGGGGGGATAATGAAAAACTGTTTTTT. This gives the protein CASSFEGGDNEKLFF.

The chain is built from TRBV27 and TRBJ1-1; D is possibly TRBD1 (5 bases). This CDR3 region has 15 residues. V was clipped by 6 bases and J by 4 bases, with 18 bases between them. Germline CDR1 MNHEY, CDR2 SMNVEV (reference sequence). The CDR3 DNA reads TGTGCCAGCAGCCCATCCCCGGGGGGGGGCACTGAAGCTTTCTTT. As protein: CASSPSPGGGTEAFF.

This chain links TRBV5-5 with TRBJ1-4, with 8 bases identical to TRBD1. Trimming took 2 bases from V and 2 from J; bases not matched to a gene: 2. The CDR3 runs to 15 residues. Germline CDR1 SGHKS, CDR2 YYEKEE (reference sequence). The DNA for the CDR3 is TGTGCCAGCAGCTTCCAGGGGGCCACTAATGAAAAACTGTTTTTT. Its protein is CASSFQGATNEKLFF.

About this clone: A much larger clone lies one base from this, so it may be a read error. In DNA, the CDR3 is TGTGCCAGTACTAACAGGGGAGGCAATGAGCAGTTCTTC. This sequence encodes CASTNRGGNEQFF. The gene calls are TRBV19 and TRBJ2-1; D might be TRBD1 (7 bases). The germline V gene has CDR1 LNHDA and CDR2 SQIVND (reference sequence). Trimming took off 7 bases at V and 6 bases at J, with 13 bases between the two ends. The CDR3 covers 13 residues.

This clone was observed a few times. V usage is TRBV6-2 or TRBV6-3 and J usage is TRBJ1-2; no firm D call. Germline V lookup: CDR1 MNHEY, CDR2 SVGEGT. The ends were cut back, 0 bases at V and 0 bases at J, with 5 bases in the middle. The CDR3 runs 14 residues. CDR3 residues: CASSYSGPNYGYTF. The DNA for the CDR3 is TGTGCCAGCAGTTACTCAGGTCCTAACTATGGCTACACCTTC.

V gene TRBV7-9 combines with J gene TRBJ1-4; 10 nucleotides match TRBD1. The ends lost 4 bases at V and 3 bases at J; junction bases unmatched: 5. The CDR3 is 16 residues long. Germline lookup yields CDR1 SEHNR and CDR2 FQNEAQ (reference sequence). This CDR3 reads CASSSRDRGANEKLFF. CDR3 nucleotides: TGTGCCAGCAGCTCCCGGGACAGGGGCGCTAATGAAAAACTGTTTTTT.

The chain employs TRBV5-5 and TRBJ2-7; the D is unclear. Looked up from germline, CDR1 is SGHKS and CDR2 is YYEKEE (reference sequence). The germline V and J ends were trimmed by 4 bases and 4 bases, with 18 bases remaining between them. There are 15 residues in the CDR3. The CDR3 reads CASSPEAFRSYEQYF. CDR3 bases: TGTGCCAGCAGCCCCGAAGCGTTTAGGTCGTACGAGCAGTACTTC.

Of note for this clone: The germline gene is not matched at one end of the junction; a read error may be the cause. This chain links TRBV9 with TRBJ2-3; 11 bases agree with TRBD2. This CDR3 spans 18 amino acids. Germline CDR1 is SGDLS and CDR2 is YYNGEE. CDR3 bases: TGTGCCAGCAGCGTAGGCCTAGCGGGGGGACGAAGCACAGGTACGCAGTATTTT. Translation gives CASSVGLAGGRSTGTQYF.

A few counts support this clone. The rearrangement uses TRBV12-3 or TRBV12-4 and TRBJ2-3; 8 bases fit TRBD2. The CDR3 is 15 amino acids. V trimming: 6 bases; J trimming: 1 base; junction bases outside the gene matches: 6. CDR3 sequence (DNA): TGTGCCAGCAGCGGGGGCGGGGGGCGCACAGATACGCAGTATTTT. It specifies CASSGGGGRTDTQYF.

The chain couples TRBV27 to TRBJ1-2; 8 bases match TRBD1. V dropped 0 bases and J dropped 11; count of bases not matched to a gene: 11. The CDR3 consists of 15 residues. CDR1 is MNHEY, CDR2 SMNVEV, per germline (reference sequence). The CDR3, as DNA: TGTGCCAGCAGTTTATCACCTCTCCAGGGGGCTGGGTACACCTTC. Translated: CASSLSPLQGAGYTF.

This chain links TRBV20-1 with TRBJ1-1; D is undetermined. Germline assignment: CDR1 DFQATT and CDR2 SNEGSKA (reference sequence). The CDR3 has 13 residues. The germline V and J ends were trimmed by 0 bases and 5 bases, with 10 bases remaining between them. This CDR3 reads CSAREDPPTEAFF. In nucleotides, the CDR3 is TGCAGTGCTAGAGAGGACCCACCTACTGAAGCTTTCTTT.

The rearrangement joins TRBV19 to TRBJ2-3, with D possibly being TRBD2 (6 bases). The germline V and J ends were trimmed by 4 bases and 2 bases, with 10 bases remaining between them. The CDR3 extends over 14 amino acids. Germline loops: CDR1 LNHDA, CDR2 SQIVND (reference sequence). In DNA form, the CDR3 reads TGTGCCAGTAGTACCGGGACTCACACAGATACGCAGTATTTT. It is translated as CASSTGTHTDTQYF.

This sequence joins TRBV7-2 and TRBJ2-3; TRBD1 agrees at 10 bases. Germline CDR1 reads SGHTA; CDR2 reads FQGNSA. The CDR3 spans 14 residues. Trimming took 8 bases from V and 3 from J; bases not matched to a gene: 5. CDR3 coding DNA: TGTGCCAGCGACAGGGGGCTTGAGACAGATACGCAGTATTTT. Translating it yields CASDRGLETDTQYF.

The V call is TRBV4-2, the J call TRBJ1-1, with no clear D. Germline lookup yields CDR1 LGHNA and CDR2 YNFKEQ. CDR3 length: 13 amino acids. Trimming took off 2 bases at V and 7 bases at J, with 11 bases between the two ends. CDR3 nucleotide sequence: TGTGCCAGCAGCCAATCGTTCCAGTATGAAGCTTTCTTT. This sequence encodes CASSQSFQYEAFF.

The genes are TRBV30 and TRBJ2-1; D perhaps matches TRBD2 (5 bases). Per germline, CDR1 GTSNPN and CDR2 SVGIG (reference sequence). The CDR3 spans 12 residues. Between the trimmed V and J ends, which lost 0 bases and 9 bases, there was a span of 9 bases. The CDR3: CAWSVYSGEQFF. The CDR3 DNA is TGTGCCTGGAGTGTGTACAGCGGTGAGCAGTTCTTC. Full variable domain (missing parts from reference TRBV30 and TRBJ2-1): SQTIHQWPATLVQPVGSPLSLECTVEGTSNPNLYWYRQAAGRGLQLLFYSVGIGQISSEVPQNLSASRPQDRQFILSSKKLLLSDSGFYLCAWSVYSGEQFFGPGTRLTVL.